This entry is about one T cell receptor beta chain. The target antigen is unknown. Germline lookup yields CDR1 LGHDT and CDR2 YNNKEL (reference sequence). Trimming left V 0 bases short and J 4 bases short, with 20 bases between. This CDR3 is built from 18 residues. A single record per CDR3 protein comes from TCRdb applying MiXCR to the reads. Of about 920,000 distinct CDR3 sequences listed, around 32% are singletons. The sample comes from a study of T cell repertoires in cytomegalovirus infection. The sample in question was cultured CD8+ T cells from PBMCs, obtained from culture after CMV antigen stimulation. The clonotype was recovered from a human donor in good health (CMV status not recorded). Some clones in this sample may be carry-over from other donors' samples. The chain joins TRBV3-1 to TRBJ2-3; TRBD2 might be the D (6 bases). CDR3 region: CASSQDLELGGSPDTQYF. CDR3 DNA: TGTGCCAGCAGCCAAGATTTAGAGCTCGGAGGGTCACCAGATACGCAGTATTTT.